This entry concerns a single T cell receptor beta chain. Antigen specificity is unknown. This sample stems from a study of cytomegalovirus exposure and HLA in healthy donors. In germline, CDR1 is SNHLY, CDR2 FYNNEI. The trim removed 2 bases at V and 2 bases at J, leaving 14 bases unmatched. The CDR3 consists of 19 residues. Study-wide results and limits: Most TCR sequences proved rare, with some public TCRs found in many donors. Listed as cytomegalovirus-associated were more than 150 TCR beta chains. In vitro experiments confirmed that three CMV-associated chains were specific for CMV antigens.

Clones were sequenced by immunoSEQ multiplex PCR, and TCRdb holds only the in-frame ones, with some missing. The table has 70,000 to 75,000 clones, 94% seen once. The donors were part of the 120-subject validation cohort, which stood apart from the 666-subject first cohort. Sequencing was performed on PBMCs. The TCR originated in a woman aged 18-29 years in good health and CMV-seropositive. The chain has TRBV2 and TRBJ2-3; 9 bases fit TRBD1. CDR3: CASSELGQGPRRFTDTQYF. The DNA for the CDR3 is TGTGCCAGCAGTGAACTGGGACAGGGCCCGCGAAGATTCACAGATACGCAGTATTTT.